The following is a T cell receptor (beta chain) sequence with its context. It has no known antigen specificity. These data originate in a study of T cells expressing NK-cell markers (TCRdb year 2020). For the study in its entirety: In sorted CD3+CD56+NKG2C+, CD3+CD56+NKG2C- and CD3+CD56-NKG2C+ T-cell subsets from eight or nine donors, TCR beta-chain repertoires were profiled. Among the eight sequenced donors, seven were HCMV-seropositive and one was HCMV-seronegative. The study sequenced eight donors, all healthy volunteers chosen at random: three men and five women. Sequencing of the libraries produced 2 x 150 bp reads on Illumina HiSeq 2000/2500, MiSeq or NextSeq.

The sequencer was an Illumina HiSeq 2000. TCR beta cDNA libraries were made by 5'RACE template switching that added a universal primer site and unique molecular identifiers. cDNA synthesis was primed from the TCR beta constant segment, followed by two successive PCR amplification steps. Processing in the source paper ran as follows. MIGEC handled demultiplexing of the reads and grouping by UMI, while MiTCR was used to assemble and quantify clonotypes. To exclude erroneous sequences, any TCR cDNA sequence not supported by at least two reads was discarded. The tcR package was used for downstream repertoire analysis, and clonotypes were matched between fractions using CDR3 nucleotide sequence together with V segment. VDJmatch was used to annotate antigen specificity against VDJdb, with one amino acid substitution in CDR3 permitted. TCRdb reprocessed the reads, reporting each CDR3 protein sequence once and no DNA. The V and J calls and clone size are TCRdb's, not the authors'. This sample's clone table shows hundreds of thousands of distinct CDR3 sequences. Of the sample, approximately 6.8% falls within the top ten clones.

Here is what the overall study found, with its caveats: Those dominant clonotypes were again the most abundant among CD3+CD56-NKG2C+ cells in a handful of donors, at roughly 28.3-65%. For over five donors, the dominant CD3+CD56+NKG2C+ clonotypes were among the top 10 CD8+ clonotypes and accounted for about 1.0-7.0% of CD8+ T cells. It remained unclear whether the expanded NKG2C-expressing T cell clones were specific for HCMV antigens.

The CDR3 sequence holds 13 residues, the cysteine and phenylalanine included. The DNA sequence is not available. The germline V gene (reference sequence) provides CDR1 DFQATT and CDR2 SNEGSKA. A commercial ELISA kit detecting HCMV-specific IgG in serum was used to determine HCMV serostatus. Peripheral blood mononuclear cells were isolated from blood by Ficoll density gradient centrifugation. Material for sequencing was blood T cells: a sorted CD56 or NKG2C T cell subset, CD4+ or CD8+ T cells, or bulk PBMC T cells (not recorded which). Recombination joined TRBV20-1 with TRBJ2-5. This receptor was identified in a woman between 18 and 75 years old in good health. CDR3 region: CSARSDIGETQYF.